This T cell receptor beta chain was captured in a study of T-cell reconstitution after alpha-beta-depleted transplantation in children. Preparation of the TCRbeta library used unique molecular identifiers. TCRdb independently ran MiXCR on the PCR reads; one entry per CDR3 protein. The data contain around 230,000 distinct CDR3 sequences, approximately 17% of them seen just once; the ten biggest clones take up around 45%. The CDR3 contains 17 residues. CDR1 is SQVTM and CDR2 is ANQGSEA in the germline V gene. This clonotype appeared a few times. Its antigen is undetermined. A read error may account for a junction end that differs from germline. The study, taken as a whole, reports: Surviving recipient T cells and thymic progenitors accounted for the high day-60 TCRbeta diversity observed in some patients. About two months after transplant, alpha-beta T cells reportedly came from several hundred expanded graft clones. One year after transplant, T-cell counts and diversity came mostly from newly produced T cells.

The TCR sequence derives from a male patient between 2 and 10 years old who had a stem cell transplant for acute lymphoblastic leukemia, so the T cells may come from the graft donor. Sequencing was performed on PBMCs, mostly from graft donor cells, taken 360 days after TCRalphabeta/CD19-depleted stem cell transplant. This rearrangement joins TRBV29-1 to TRBJ1-1; a possible D gene is TRBD1 (6 bases). The CDR3: CSVEVQGPIWATTEAFF. In DNA, the CDR3 is TGCAGCGTCGAAGTCCAGGGGCCAATTTGGGCTACTACTGAAGCTTTCTTT.